The 6 T cell receptor beta chains given below trace back to one sample, sequenced in a study of cytomegalovirus exposure and HLA in healthy donors. 60 Vbeta and 13 Jbeta primers were used in PCR. Assay used: immunoSEQ multiplex PCR; TCRdb lists only in-frame clones, some missing. The sample has 180,000 or so clones, 80% to 90% seen once. The sequencing sample was made of PBMCs. The source is a young woman in good health and CMV-seronegative.

The rearrangement joins TRBV7-9 to TRBJ1-6, with D possibly being TRBD1 (5 bases). CDR1 is SEHNR, CDR2 FQNEAQ, per germline (reference sequence). The V and J ends lost 3 bases and 9 bases respectively, with 18 bases between them. The CDR3 totals 16 residues. CDR3 in DNA: TGTGCCAGCAGCTTCCGGCAGGGATTAGGTTTTTCACCCCTCCACTTT. Protein sequence: CASSFRQGLGFSPLHF.

This sequence joins TRBV7-3 and TRBJ2-1, with 9 bases identical to TRBD2. Germline lookup yields CDR1 SGHTA and CDR2 FQGTGA. V was pared by 5 bases and J by 6 bases, with 5 bases of the junction left unmatched. The CDR3 spans 14 residues. The CDR3 region has the DNA TGTGCCAGCAGCATTAGCGGGAGCGTCAATGAGCAGTTCTTC. It codes for CASSISGSVNEQFF.

A single count supports this clone. The rearrangement joins TRBV28 to TRBJ2-5; D perhaps matches TRBD2 (6 bases). V was pared by 4 bases and J by 0 bases, with 9 bases between. The germline CDR1 and CDR2 sequences are MDHEN and SYDVKM. This CDR3 comprises 14 residues. CDR3 sequence reads: CASSSSDYQETQYF. The CDR3 coding sequence is TGTGCCAGCAGTTCTAGCGACTACCAAGAGACCCAGTACTTC.

V is TRBV5-1 and J is TRBJ2-1, with TRBD2 matching 11 bases. Germline assignment: CDR1 SGHRS and CDR2 YFSETQ. The CDR3 is 18 residues long. The V and J ends lost 5 bases and 0 bases, in that order; junction bases with no gene match: 10. The CDR3 is CASSPGGTSGSSYNEQFF. In nucleotides, the CDR3 is TGCGCCAGCAGTCCAGGCGGGACTAGCGGTAGCTCCTACAATGAGCAGTTCTTC.

This clone was recorded a few times. V and J are TRBV10-3 and TRBJ1-6, with a possible D match to TRBD1 (5 bases). The V gene lost 4 bases and the J gene lost 6 bases, with 7 bases spanning the gap. The CDR3 spans 13 residues. Germline V CDR1 and CDR2: ENHRY, SYGVKD. The CDR3 is CAISVGGNSPLHF. In DNA form, the CDR3 reads TGTGCCATCAGTGTGGGGGGTAATTCACCCCTCCACTTT.

This clone came up a few times. The chain couples TRBV20-1 to TRBJ1-1; D possibly corresponds to TRBD1 (5 bases). The CDR3 loop spans 11 amino acids. In germline, CDR1 is DFQATT, CDR2 SNEGSKA (reference sequence). V lost 5 bases to trimming and J lost 10 bases, with 14 bases between them. CDR3 residues: CSAERSGGAFF. The CDR3, as DNA: TGCAGTGCTGAACGTTCCGGGGGAGCTTTCTTT.